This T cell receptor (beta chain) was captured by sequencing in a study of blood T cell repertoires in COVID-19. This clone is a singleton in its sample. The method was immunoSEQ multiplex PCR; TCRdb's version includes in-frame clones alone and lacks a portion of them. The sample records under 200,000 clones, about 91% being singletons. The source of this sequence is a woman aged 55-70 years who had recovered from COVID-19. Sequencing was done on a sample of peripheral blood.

The CDR3 is CVLGRGHPDTQYF. In nucleotides, the CDR3 is TGTGTACTTGGCAGGGGGCACCCAGATACGCAGTATTTT. V usage is TRBV6-6 and J usage is TRBJ2-3, with 8 positions matching TRBD1. This CDR3 is built from 13 residues. Germline lookup yields CDR1 MNHNY and CDR2 SVGAGI (reference sequence).